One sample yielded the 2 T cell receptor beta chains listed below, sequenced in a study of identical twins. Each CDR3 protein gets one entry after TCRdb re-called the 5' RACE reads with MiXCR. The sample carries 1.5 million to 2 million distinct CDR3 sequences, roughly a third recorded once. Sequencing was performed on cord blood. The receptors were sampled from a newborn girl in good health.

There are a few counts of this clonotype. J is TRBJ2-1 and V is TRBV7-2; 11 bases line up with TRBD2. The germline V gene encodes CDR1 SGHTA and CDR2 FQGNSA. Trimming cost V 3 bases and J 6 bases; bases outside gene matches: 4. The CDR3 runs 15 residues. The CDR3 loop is CASSFPSGGSNEQFF. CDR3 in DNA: TGTGCCAGCAGCTTTCCTAGCGGGGGGTCCAATGAGCAGTTCTTC. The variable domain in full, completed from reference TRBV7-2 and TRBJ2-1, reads GAGVSQSPSNKVTEKGKDVELRCDPISGHTALYWYRQSLGQGLEFLIYFQGNSAPDKSGLPSDRFSAERTGGSVSTLTIQRTQQEDSAVYLCASSFPSGGSNEQFFGPGTRLTVL.

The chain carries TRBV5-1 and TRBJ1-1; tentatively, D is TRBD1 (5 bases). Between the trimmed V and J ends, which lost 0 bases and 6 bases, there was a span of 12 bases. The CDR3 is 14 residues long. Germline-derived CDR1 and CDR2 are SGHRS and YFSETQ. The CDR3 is CASSLGSGRPEAFF. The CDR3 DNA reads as TGCGCCAGCAGCTTGGGGTCGGGACGGCCTGAAGCTTTCTTT.